This TCR beta chain stems from a study of T cell repertoires in cytomegalovirus infection. On the study more broadly: Recently identified HLA-C-restricted CMV epitopes and well-studied HLA-B-restricted CMV epitopes were used by the study. Indications of both CMV infection and matching HLA type were provided by public TCR beta signatures.

Study outcomes and limitations: HLA-C-restricted CMV-specific TCR beta clonotypes prevailed in the ex vivo response. The study identified carriers of CMV plus the relevant HLA from cumulative public TCR beta family frequency.

Each CDR3 protein is one row after TCRdb ran MiXCR on the reads. The sample has around 300,000 distinct CDR3 sequences; 22% are singletons. V dropped 2 bases and J dropped 3; count of bases not matched to a gene: 2. The germline V gene encodes CDR1 SGHNT and CDR2 YENEEA. This CDR3 is 15 amino acids long. A remark on this clonotype: Its antigen is not known.

This chain links TRBV11-3 with TRBJ2-2; TRBD2 matches 8 bases. This clonotype was sampled from a human donor in good health (CMV status not recorded). Some clones in this sample may be carry-over from other donors' samples. Source: cultured PBMCs, taken from culture after CMV antigen stimulation. CDR3 loop: CASSLPGRDTGELFF. The CDR3 coding sequence is TGTGCCAGCAGCTTACCCGGGAGGGACACCGGGGAGCTGTTTTTT.